These 17 T cell receptor beta chains came from one sample sequenced in a study of T-cell memory formation after mild COVID-19. MiXCR, applied by TCRdb to the 5' RACE reads, yields one record per CDR3 protein. Among about 140,000 distinct CDR3 sequences, under 30% were seen once, and the ten largest hold about 24%. Sequenced material: PBMCs or a T cell subset sorted from them (not recorded which). These receptors all come from an adult woman who had mild COVID-19 (a few samples of this study predate the infection). Cell type and time point are not known.

The chain combines TRBV29-1 with TRBJ2-1; D unclear. The germline V and J ends were trimmed by 3 bases and 12 bases, with 12 bases remaining between them. This CDR3 has 11 amino acids. Germline-derived CDR1 and CDR2 are SQVTM and ANQGSEA. The CDR3 DNA sequence: TGCAGCGTTGAGGACGGTGGTCGGCAGTTCTTC. Translating gives CSVEDGGRQFF.

This clonotype has a handful of counts. The chain employs TRBV5-1 and TRBJ1-2, with D unclear. This CDR3 region has 14 residues. CDR1 is SGHRS and CDR2 is YFSETQ in the germline V gene. With 1 base removed from V and 4 bases from J, the gap between germline ends came to 11 bases. The CDR3 region has the DNA TGCGCCAGCAGCTTGCCTGGCAGCTCCTATGGCTACACCTTC. Translated, it gives CASSLPGSSYGYTF.

The J gene is TRBJ2-7, the V gene TRBV21-1; the table's D call of TRBD1 was not tested on the DNA. TRBV21-1 is listed as a pseudogene. The CDR3 has 15 residues. This CDR3 reads CASSKRWSPSYEQYF. CDR3 coding DNA: TGTGCCAGCAGCAAAAGGTGGTCCCCTTCCTACGAGCAGTACTTC.

The chain uses TRBV7-9 and TRBJ2-1; no definite D call. Germline V gene sequence: CDR1 SEHNR, CDR2 FQNEAQ (reference sequence). Trimming stripped 5 bases from V and 4 bases from J, with 15 bases between. The CDR3 runs 15 residues. CDR3 nucleotides: TGTGCCAGCAGCCCACCCCTCGAGAGTTACAATGAGCAGTTCTTC. The encoded protein is CASSPPLESYNEQFF.

The chain is built from TRBV12-3 or TRBV12-4 and TRBJ2-5, with TRBD1 as a possible D gene (6 bases). This CDR3 region has 12 residues. V lost 6 bases and J 5 bases, leaving 10 bases between the germline ends. The chain's CDR3 is CASRGHSETQYF. CDR3 nucleotide sequence: TGTGCCAGCAGGGGACATTCGGAGACCCAGTACTTC.

This clonotype was detected a few times. The chain couples TRBV12-3 or TRBV12-4 to TRBJ2-4; TRBD1 or TRBD2 may be the D gene (5 bases each). V was clipped by 3 bases and J by 8 bases, with 14 bases between them. This CDR3 region has 14 residues. The CDR3 region is CASSFDVGAYIQYF. As DNA, the CDR3 is TGTGCCAGCAGTTTCGATGTCGGGGCGTACATTCAGTACTTC.

This clonotype has a handful of counts. The V call is TRBV4-1, the J call TRBJ2-3; 7 bases align to TRBD1. Germline CDR1 is MGHRA and CDR2 is YSYEKL. With 4 bases clipped from V and 4 bases from J, the junction kept 17 bases outside the gene matches. This CDR3 region has 18 residues. CDR3 sequence (DNA): TGCGCCAGCAGCCCGCATTTCCTACAGGGGAGTGGGGCAGATACGCAGTATTTT. Translating gives CASSPHFLQGSGADTQYF.

CDR3 nucleotides: TGTGCCAGCAGCGCCCGACACACCGGGGAGCTGTTTTTT. It translates to CASSARHTGELFF. V and J are TRBV7-9 and TRBJ2-2, with no clear D. Germline V gives CDR1 SEHNR, CDR2 FQNEAQ (reference sequence). The V end lost 5 bases, the J end lost 3 bases, and 7 bases lay between the germline ends. The CDR3 covers 13 residues. The entire variable domain, with the rest obtained from reference TRBV7-9 and TRBJ2-2, is as follows: DTGVSQNPRHKITKRGQNVTFRCDPISEHNRLYWYRQTLGQGPEFLTYFQNEAQLEKSRLLSDRFSAERPKGSFSTLEIQRTEQGDSAMYLCASSARHTGELFFGEGSRLTVL.

This sequence joins TRBV24-1 and TRBJ2-7; 7 bases agree with TRBD1. The V gene end was trimmed by 5 bases and the J gene end by 4 bases; junction bases not matched to a gene: 4. CDR1 KGHDR and CDR2 SFDVKD come from the germline V gene. This CDR3 has 13 amino acids. The CDR3 DNA is TGTGCCACCAGTGTCGGCAGGGGGTACGAGCAGTACTTC. Translating gives CATSVGRGYEQYF.

J is TRBJ2-1 and V is TRBV19, with 14 positions matching TRBD2. Germline V CDR1 and CDR2: LNHDA, SQIVND (reference sequence). J was trimmed by 9 bases and V by 6 bases; bases with no gene match: 7. The CDR3 is made up of 15 amino acids. The DNA for the CDR3 is TGTGCCAGTAGCATGGGACTAGCGGGAGCAGTTGAGCAGTTCTTC. It encodes CASSMGLAGAVEQFF.

DNA of the CDR3: TGTGCCTGGAGGGACCGGGACAGCCTTTACAATGAGCAGTTCTTC. It codes for CAWRDRDSLYNEQFF. The chain links TRBV30 to TRBJ2-1, with 7 bases that match TRBD1. J was trimmed by 4 bases and V by 3 bases; bases with no gene match: 9. The CDR3 has 15 residues. Per germline, CDR1 GTSNPN and CDR2 SVGIG (reference sequence).

The table lists this clonotype with a few counts. The chain couples TRBV24-1 to TRBJ2-3, with 8 bases that match TRBD2. V was pared by 3 bases and J by 2 bases, with 18 bases of the junction left unmatched. In germline, CDR1 is KGHDR, CDR2 SFDVKD. The CDR3 length is 20 residues. The CDR3: CATSDRPGAGGLTYTDTQYF. CDR3 DNA sequence: TGTGCCACCAGTGATCGCCCTGGTGCGGGAGGCCTCACTTACACAGATACGCAGTATTTT.

The V call is TRBV7-2, the J call TRBJ2-2; the D is unclear. V lost 6 bases, J lost 4 bases, and 3 bases lay in between. There are 11 residues in the CDR3. The germline gives CDR1 SGHTA, CDR2 FQGNSA. The CDR3 region is CASRPTGELFF. The DNA of the CDR3 is TGTGCCAGCAGACCCACCGGGGAGCTGTTTTTT.

This clonotype has a single count. V and J are TRBV27 and TRBJ1-2; 9 bases align to TRBD1. The CDR3 has 14 residues. Germline V gene lookup returns CDR1 MNHEY and CDR2 SMNVEV (reference sequence). Trimming took 3 bases from V and 6 from J; bases not matched to a gene: 5. As DNA, the CDR3 is TGTGCCAGCAGTTTCGGCGACAGGGGGAATGGCTACACCTTC. Its translation: CASSFGDRGNGYTF.

This sequence joins TRBV11-2 and TRBJ2-1; TRBD1 matches at 8 bases. Germline CDR1 and CDR2: SGHAT and FQNNGV. CDR3 length: 11 amino acids. V lost 6 bases, J lost 8 bases, and 0 bases stayed unmatched. The DNA for the CDR3 is TGTGCCAGCAGACAGGGGGATGAGCAGTTCTTC. Its protein product is CASRQGDEQFF. The variable domain in full, completed from reference TRBV11-2 and TRBJ2-1, reads EAGVAQSPRYKIIEKRQSVAFWCNPISGHATLYWYQQILGQGPKLLIQFQNNGVVDDSQLPKDRFSAERLKGVDSTLKIQPAKLEDSAVYLCASRQGDEQFFGPGTRLTVL.

A note on this clonotype: The CDR3 carries no conserved terminal phenylalanine or tryptophan, so it likely arises from a read error. It is unclear where the CDR3 begins or ends on the DNA, so no DNA is shown, and the CDR3 is as TCRdb lists it. V usage is TRBV5-4 and J usage is TRBJ1-1. The CDR3 numbers 17 amino acids, ends counted. CDR1 and CDR2 (germline): SGHNT, YYREEE (reference sequence). The CDR3: CASSFRHRTTKLRRSFL.

This clonotype was counted only a few times. The chain combines TRBV7-8 with TRBJ1-1; D is undetermined. The CDR3 spans 13 residues. The V end was cut by 2 bases, the J end by 5 bases, with 9 bases between. Germline-derived CDR1 and CDR2 are SGHVS and FQNEAQ. Here the CDR3 reads CASSLKRETEAFF. The CDR3 DNA reads TGTGCCAGCAGCTTAAAAAGGGAAACTGAAGCTTTCTTT.